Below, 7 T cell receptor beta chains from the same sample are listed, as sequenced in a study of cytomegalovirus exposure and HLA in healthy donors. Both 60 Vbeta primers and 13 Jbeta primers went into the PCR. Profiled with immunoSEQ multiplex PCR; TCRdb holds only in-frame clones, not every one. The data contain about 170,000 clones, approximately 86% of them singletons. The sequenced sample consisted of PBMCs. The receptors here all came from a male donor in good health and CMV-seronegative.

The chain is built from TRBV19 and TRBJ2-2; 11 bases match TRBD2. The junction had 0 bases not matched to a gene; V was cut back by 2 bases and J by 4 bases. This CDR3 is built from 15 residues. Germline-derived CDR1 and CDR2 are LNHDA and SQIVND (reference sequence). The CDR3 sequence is CASSILAGGTGELFF. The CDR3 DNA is TGTGCCAGTAGTATACTAGCGGGAGGCACCGGGGAGCTGTTTTTT. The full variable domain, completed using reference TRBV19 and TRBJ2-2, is DGGITQSPKYLFRKEGQNVTLSCEQNLNHDAMYWYRQDPGQGLRLIYYSQIVNDFQKGDIAEGYSVSREKKESFPLTVTSAQKNPTAFYLCASSILAGGTGELFFGEGSRLTVL.

The CDR3 region has the DNA TGTGCCAGCAGCAGGGGAATCTCCACAGATACGCAGTATTTT. Amino acids: CASSRGISTDTQYF. The chain couples TRBV11-2 to TRBJ2-3, with a weak D call TRBD1 (5 bases). Looked up from germline, CDR1 is SGHAT and CDR2 is FQNNGV. This CDR3 region has 14 residues. The V end was cut by 5 bases, the J end by 2 bases, with 11 bases between. The full variable domain, completed using reference TRBV11-2 and TRBJ2-3, is EAGVAQSPRYKIIEKRQSVAFWCNPISGHATLYWYQQILGQGPKLLIQFQNNGVVDDSQLPKDRFSAERLKGVDSTLKIQPAKLEDSAVYLCASSRGISTDTQYFGPGTRLTVL.

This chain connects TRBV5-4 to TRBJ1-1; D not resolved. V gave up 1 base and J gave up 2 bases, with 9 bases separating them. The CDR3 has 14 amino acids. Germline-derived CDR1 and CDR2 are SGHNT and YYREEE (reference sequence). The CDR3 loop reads CASSLQPRNTEAFF. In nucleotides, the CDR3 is TGTGCCAGCAGCTTGCAACCGCGTAACACTGAAGCTTTCTTT.

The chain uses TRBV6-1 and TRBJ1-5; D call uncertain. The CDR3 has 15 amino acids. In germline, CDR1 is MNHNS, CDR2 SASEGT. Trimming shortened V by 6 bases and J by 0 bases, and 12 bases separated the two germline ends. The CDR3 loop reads CASSRSLDSNQPQHF. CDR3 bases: TGTGCCAGCAGCCGCAGCCTAGATAGCAATCAGCCCCAGCATTTT.

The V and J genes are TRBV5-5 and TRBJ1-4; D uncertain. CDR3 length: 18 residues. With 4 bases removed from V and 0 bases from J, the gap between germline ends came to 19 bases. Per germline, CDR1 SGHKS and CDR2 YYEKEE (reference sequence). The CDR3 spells CASSHNFLSGATNEKLFF. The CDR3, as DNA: TGTGCCAGCAGCCATAATTTTCTCTCGGGAGCAACTAATGAAAAACTGTTTTTT.

The CDR3 DNA is TGTGCCAGCAGCTTATCCCCACAGGGAGCGCTCTCTGGAAACACCATATATTTT. This translates into CASSLSPQGALSGNTIYF. The chain recombines TRBV7-9 with TRBJ1-3; tentative D call: TRBD1 (6 bases). Trimming stripped 2 bases from V and 0 bases from J, with 17 bases between. There are 18 residues in the CDR3. Per the germline V gene, CDR1 is SEHNR and CDR2 is FQNEAQ (reference sequence).

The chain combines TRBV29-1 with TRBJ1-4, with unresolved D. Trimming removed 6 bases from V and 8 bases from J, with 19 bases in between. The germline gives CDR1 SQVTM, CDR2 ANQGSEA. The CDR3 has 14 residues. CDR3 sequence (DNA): TGCAGCGTCATGGCCCCGGGGTCGTCGGAAAAACTGTTTTTT. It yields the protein CSVMAPGSSEKLFF.